This T cell receptor beta chain was sequenced during a study of blood T cell repertoires in COVID-19. For the study at large: Whether acute or convalescent, the COVID-19 samples came from the United States, Italy and Spain. T cells, B-cell-depleted T cells, or PBMCs supplied cDNA or gDNA.

As handled by the study authors: Estimation of nucleated cell counts relied on the amplification of reference gene primers. Sequencing used immunoSEQ multiplex PCR; TCRdb keeps in-frame clones, though not all of them. V, J and clone size reflect that table, while D and trimming were determined from the DNA. The repertoire has about 160,000 clones, 65% to 85% of them found once; the top ten carry about 15%. V was pared by 2 bases and J by 3 bases, with 22 bases between. The CDR3 runs to 18 residues. Germline V lookup: CDR1 MDHEN, CDR2 SYDVKM. Sequences were obtained from peripheral blood. The clonotype comes from a woman aged 80 or older with acute or convalescent COVID-19. The chain combines TRBV28 with TRBJ1-2; D might be TRBD1 (6 bases). The chain's CDR3 is CASSLRTGKGGSHYGYTF. CDR3 nucleotide sequence: TGTGCCAGCAGTTTAAGAACAGGGAAGGGCGGTTCCCACTATGGCTACACCTTC.